This TCR beta chain was identified in a study of OX40 agonist ivuxolimab in advanced cancers. A note on the overall study: The costimulatory receptor OX40 (CD134) was targeted by ivuxolimab, a fully human IgG2 agonistic monoclonal antibody. Intravenous ivuxolimab was administered to patients every 2 weeks at six dose levels: 0.01, 0.1, 0.3, 1.5, 3 and 10 mg/kg. Of the roughly 51 patients in dose escalation, 19 had hepatocellular carcinoma, some 15 had melanoma, 9 had renal cell carcinoma and 9 had head and neck cancer. The dose-escalation cohort was 82.7% male with a mean age of roughly 60 years, ranging from roughly 20 to 80. Prior anti-PD-1, anti-PD-L1 or anti-CTLA-4 therapy was permitted, and 30% to 45% of dose-escalation patients had received checkpoint inhibitors. Three dose-escalation patients achieved partial responses, one with hepatocellular carcinoma and two with cutaneous melanoma. The purpose of peripheral TCRbeta sequencing was to test whether ivuxolimab changed TCR sequence diversity and led to clonal T-cell expansion. The paper reports the monotherapy dose-escalation portion (N = 52 patients) of the phase I ivuxolimab trial. Broad study findings and their caveats: The antigen specificity of the clonally expanded peripheral T cells was not determined. Low levels of normalized T-cell clonal expansion were also seen in some patients who did not respond. In the 0.1-3.0 mg/kg groups, partial responders were among the patients with the lowest normalized peripheral clonal expansion, particularly in CD8+ T cells. After ivuxolimab, more expanded clones were found on average in CD8+ T cells than in CD4+ T cells. Clonal expansion of both CD4+ and CD8+ blood T cells was observed from baseline to week 6 at doses 0.1 to 3.0 mg/kg.

Patients with autoimmune disease history or receiving systemic immunosuppression were excluded from the trial. Peripheral blood for TCR sequencing was collected from all dose cohorts at baseline, on cycle 4 day 1, and on cycle 7 day 1. The samples were taken from a phase I, first-in-human, multicenter, open-label dose-escalation trial of ivuxolimab. The trial enrolled adults with locally advanced or metastatic head and neck squamous cell, hepatocellular, melanoma or renal cell carcinoma. CD4+ and CD8+ T cells were sorted separately from peripheral blood before TCR sequencing. Sequences MRHNA (CDR1) and SNTAGT (CDR2) are obtained from the germline V gene. Trimming takes 3 bases off V and 4 bases off J; junction bases not matched to a gene: 7. Reading from cysteine to phenylalanine, the CDR3 counts 16 amino acids. Only the CDR3 DNA is retained, 48 bases long and in frame from the first base. Genomic DNA was extracted from sorted cells for sequencing of the TCRbeta CDR3 region. The immunoSEQ Assay was used for sequencing of TCRbeta CDR3 regions. TCRdb mirrors the immuneACCESS table, restricted to in-frame sequences. Some clones are absent from its copies; in checked studies, under half trace to an unresolved V gene, and the reason for the others is unknown. The sample data list more than 45,000 clones, and roughly three quarters of these were observed just once. The ten top clones hold 2.6% of the sample.

Regarding this clone: No cognate antigen has been identified for it. Per-nucleotide qualities are absent, and no much larger clonotype sits a single base away.

This receptor was obtained from an adult with an advanced solid tumor such as melanoma, head and neck, liver or kidney cancer. This material consisted of CD4+ or CD8+ T cells sorted from blood, taken in a trial of the OX40 agonist ivuxolimab. The chain is assembled from TRBV6-4 and TRBJ1-2; a stretch of 11 junction bases matches TRBD1. The nucleotides are TGTGCCAGCAGTGAGTCTCCGGGACAGGGGGGCTATGGCTACACCTTC. The translation is CASSESPGQGGYGYTF.